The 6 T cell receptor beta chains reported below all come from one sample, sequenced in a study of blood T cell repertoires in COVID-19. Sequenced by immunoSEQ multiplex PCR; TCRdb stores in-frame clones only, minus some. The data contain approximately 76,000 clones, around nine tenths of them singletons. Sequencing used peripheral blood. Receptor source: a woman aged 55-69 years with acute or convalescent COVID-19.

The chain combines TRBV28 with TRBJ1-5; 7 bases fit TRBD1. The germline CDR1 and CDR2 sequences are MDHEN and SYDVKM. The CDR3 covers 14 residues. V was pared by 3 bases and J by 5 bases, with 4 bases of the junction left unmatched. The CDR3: CASSFHRGHQPQHF. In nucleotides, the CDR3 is TGTGCCAGCAGTTTTCATAGGGGGCATCAGCCCCAGCATTTT. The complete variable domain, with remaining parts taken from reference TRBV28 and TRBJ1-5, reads DVKVTQSSRYLVKRTGEKVFLECVQDMDHENMFWYRQDPGLGLRLIYFSYDVKMKEKGDIPEGYSVSREKKERFSLILESASTNQTSMYLCASSFHRGHQPQHFGDGTRLSIL.

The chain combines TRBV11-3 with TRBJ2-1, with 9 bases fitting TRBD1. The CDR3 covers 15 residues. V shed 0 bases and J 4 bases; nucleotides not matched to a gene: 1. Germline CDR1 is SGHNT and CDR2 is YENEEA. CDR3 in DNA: TGTGCCAGCAGCTTAGAAGGGACAGGGTACAATGAGCAGTTCTTC. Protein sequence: CASSLEGTGYNEQFF.

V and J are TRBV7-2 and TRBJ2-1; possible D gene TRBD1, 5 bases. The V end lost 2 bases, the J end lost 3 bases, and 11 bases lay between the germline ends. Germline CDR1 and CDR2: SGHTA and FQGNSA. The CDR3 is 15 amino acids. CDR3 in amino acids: CASSLSGRVYNEQFF. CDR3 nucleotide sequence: TGTGCCAGCAGCTTATCTGGCAGGGTCTACAATGAGCAGTTCTTC.

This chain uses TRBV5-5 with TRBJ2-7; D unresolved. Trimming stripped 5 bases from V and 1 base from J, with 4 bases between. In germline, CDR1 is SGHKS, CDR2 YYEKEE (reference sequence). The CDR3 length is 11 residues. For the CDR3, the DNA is TGTGCCAGCAGATCTTCCTACGAGCAGTACTTC. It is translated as CASRSSYEQYF. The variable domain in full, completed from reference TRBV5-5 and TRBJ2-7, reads DAGVTQSPTHLIKTRGQQVTLRCSPISGHKSVSWYQQVLGQGPQFIFQYYEKEERGRGNFPDRFSARQFPNYSSELNVNALLLGDSALYLCASRSSYEQYFGPGTRLTVT.

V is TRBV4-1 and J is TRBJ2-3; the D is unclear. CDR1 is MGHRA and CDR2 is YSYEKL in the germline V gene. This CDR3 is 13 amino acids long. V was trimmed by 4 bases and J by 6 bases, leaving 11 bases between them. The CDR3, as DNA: TGCGCCAGCAGCCTTAAACCGCGGGATACGCAGTATTTT. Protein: CASSLKPRDTQYF.

Here the CDR3 reads CASSIGYGGTTENTEAFF. CDR3 coding DNA: TGTGCCAGTAGTATAGGATACGGGGGGACCACTGAGAACACTGAAGCTTTCTTT. This rearrangement joins TRBV19 to TRBJ1-1; a possible D gene is TRBD1 (5 bases). The V and J ends lost 1 base and 1 base respectively, with 19 bases between them. There are 18 residues in the CDR3. Per germline, CDR1 LNHDA and CDR2 SQIVND (reference sequence).